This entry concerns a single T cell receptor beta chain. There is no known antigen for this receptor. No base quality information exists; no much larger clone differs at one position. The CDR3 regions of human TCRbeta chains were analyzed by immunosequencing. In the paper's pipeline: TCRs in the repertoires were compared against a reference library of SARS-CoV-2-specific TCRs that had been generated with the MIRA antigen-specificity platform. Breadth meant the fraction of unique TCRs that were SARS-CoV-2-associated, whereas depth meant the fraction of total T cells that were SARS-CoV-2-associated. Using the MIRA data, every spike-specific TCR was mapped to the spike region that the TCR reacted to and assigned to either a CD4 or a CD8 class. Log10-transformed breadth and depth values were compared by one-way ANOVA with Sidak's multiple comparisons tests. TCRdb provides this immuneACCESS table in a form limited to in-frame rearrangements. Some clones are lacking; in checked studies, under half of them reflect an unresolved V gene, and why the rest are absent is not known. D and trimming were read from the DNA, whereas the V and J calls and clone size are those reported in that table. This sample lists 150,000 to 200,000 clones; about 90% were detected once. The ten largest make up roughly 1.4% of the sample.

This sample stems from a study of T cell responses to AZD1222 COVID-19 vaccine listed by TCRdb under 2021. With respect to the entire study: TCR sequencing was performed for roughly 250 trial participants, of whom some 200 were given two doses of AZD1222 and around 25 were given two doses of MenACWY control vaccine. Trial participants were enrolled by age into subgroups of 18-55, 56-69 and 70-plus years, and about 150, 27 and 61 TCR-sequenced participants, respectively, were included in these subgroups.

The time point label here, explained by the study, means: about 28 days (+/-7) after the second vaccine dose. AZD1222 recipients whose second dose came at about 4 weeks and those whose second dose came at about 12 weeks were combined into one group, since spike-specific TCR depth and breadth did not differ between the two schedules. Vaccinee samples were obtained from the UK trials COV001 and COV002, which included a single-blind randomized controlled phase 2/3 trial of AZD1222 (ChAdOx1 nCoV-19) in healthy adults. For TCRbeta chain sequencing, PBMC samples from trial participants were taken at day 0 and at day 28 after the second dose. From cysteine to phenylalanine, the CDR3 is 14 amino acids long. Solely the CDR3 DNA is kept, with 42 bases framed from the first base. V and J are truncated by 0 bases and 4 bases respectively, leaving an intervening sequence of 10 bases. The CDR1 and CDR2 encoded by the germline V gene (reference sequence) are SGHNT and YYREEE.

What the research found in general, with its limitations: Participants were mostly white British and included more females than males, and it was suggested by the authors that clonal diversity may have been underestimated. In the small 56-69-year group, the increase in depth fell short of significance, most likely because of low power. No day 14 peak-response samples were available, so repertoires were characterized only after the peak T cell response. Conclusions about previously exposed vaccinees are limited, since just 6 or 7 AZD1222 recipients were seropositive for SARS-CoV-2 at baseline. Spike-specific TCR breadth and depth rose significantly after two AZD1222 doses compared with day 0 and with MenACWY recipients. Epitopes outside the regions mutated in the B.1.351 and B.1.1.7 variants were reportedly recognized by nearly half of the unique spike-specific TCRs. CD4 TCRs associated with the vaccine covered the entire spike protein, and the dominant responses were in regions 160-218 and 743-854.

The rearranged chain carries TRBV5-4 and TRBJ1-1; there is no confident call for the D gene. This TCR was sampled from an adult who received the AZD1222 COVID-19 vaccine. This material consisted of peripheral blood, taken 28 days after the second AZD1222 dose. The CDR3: CASSLGTAVTEAFF. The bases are TGTGCCAGCAGCTTGGGTACAGCTGTCACTGAAGCTTTCTTT. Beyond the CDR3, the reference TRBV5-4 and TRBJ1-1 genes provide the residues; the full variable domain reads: ETGVTQSPTHLIKTRGQQVTLRCSSQSGHNTVSWYQQALGQGPQFIFQYYREEENGRGNFPPRFSGLQFPNYSSELNVNALELDDSALYLCASSLGTAVTEAFFGQGTRLTVV.